A selection of T cell receptor beta chains follows, all from one sample in a study of blood T cell repertoires in COVID-19. The protocol was immunoSEQ multiplex PCR, while the TCRdb copy is restricted to in-frame clones and leaves out a portion. This table holds a few hundred thousand clones, around 90% found once. The material sequenced was peripheral blood. The source is a woman aged 25 to 45 with COVID-19, enrolled during active disease. The CDR3 runs from the conserved cysteine through the conserved F or W. D genes are given only for firm matches. Rows may omit the clone size; those that give it use once, few, many or a size class.

d_gene	j_gene	v_gene	abundance	CDR3aa	CDR3nt
.	TRBJ1-2	TRBV2	.	CASSETGQSYGYTF	TGTGCCAGCAGTGAGACAGGTCAGAGCTATGGCTACACCTTC
.	TRBJ2-7	TRBV2	once	CASRPEGYEQYF	TGTGCCAGCCGACCCGAGGGCTACGAGCAGTACTTC
TRBD2	TRBJ2-1	TRBV7-3	.	CASSPTSGRSDEQFF	TGTGCCAGCAGCCCAACTAGCGGCCGGAGTGATGAGCAGTTCTTC
.	TRBJ2-1	TRBV7-9	.	CASLGAGAGEQFF	TGTGCCAGCTTGGGGGCAGGTGCTGGCGAGCAGTTCTTC
.	TRBJ2-3	TRBV6-1	.	CASSDSGASTDTQYF	TGTGCCAGCAGTGATTCAGGGGCGAGCACAGATACGCAGTATTTT
.	TRBJ2-3	TRBV21-1	.	CASSAPRKVWDYDNTQYF	TGTGCCAGCAGCGCGCCCAGGAAGGTCTGGGACTACGATAATACGCAGTATTTT
TRBD1	TRBJ2-7	TRBV7-8	.	CASSSGQGAEEQYF	TGTGCCAGCAGCTCGGGACAGGGGGCTGAAGAGCAGTACTTC
TRBD1	TRBJ1-3	TRBV10-3	.	CAISETGVPSGNTIYF	TGTGCCATCAGTGAAACAGGGGTTCCCTCTGGAAACACCATATATTTT
TRBD2	TRBJ2-3	TRBV7-3	once	CASSLSGGTDTQYF	TGTGCCAGCAGCCTTAGCGGGGGCACAGATACGCAGTATTTT
TRBD1	TRBJ1-3	TRBV5-1	.	CASSDTTGSDTIYF	TGCGCCAGCAGCGACACGACAGGGTCGGACACCATATATTTT
TRBD1	TRBJ1-2	TRBV6-5	.	CASTTGGSWGYTF	TGTGCCAGCACCACAGGGGGGTCGTGGGGCTACACCTTC
.	TRBJ1-3	TRBV6-5	.	CASSSTGSGNTIYF	TGTGCCAGCAGTTCCACAGGGAGCGGAAACACCATATATTTT
.	TRBJ1-5	TRBV19	.	CASMSGWTQPQHF	TGTGCCAGTATGTCAGGGTGGACTCAGCCCCAGCATTTT
TRBD1	TRBJ1-2	TRBV7-2	.	CASSLIGQGAYGYTF	TGTGCCAGCAGCTTAATTGGACAGGGGGCTTATGGCTACACCTTC
.	TRBJ2-1	TRBV10-3	.	CAISELSSGPYNEQFF	TGTGCCATCAGTGAGCTTTCAAGCGGGCCCTACAATGAGCAGTTCTTC
.	TRBJ1-5	TRBV27	.	CASSSLRTVYNQPQHF	TGTGCCAGCAGTTCCCTGCGGACAGTCTACAATCAGCCCCAGCATTTT
.	TRBJ2-7	TRBV10-3	.	CAISEGQGGEQYF	TGTGCCATCAGTGAAGGACAGGGAGGGGAGCAGTACTTC
TRBD2	TRBJ2-7	TRBV11-2	.	CASKREGSSYEQYF	TGTGCCAGCAAGCGGGAGGGTAGCTCCTACGAGCAGTACTTC
.	TRBJ1-4	TRBV6-5	.	CASSYGPGREKLFF	TGTGCCAGCAGTTACGGTCCTGGGAGGGAAAAACTGTTTTTT
TRBD1	TRBJ2-7	TRBV28	.	CASSSARAGGYEQYF	TGTGCCAGCAGTTCCGCCCGGGCAGGGGGCTACGAGCAGTACTTC
.	TRBJ2-3	TRBV28	.	CASSLLASGTDTQYF	TGTGCCAGCAGTTTATTGGCTAGCGGCACAGATACGCAGTATTTT
.	TRBJ1-3	TRBV5-1	.	CASSLGATVQPYGNTIYF	TGCGCCAGCAGCTTGGGGGCGACAGTTCAGCCGTACGGAAACACCATATATTTT
.	TRBJ2-1	TRBV29-1	.	CSVGDRLGGQFF	TGCAGCGTTGGGGACCGCCTCGGGGGGCAGTTCTTC
.	TRBJ2-3	TRBV30	once	CAWSGVASDTQYF	TGTGCCTGGAGCGGTGTAGCAAGCGATACGCAGTATTTT
.	TRBJ2-7	TRBV28	.	CASSSPGFSSYEQYF	TGTGCCAGCAGTTCCCCAGGGTTCAGCTCCTACGAGCAGTACTTC
.	TRBJ2-7	TRBV11-2	.	CASSAVGYGQYF	TGTGCCAGCAGCGCAGTGGGCTACGGGCAGTACTTC
.	TRBJ2-5	TRBV5-4	.	CASSPFLGETQYF	TGTGCCAGCAGCCCATTTCTCGGAGAGACCCAGTACTTC
TRBD1	TRBJ2-1	TRBV30	.	CAWSRVRGSSYNEQFF	TGTGCCTGGAGTAGGGTCAGGGGGAGCTCCTACAATGAGCAGTTCTTC
.	TRBJ1-5	TRBV9	.	CASSLSPGQPQHF	TGTGCCAGCAGCCTTAGTCCAGGTCAGCCCCAGCATTTT
TRBD2	TRBJ2-3	TRBV6-5	.	CASRTLIAGTDTQYF	TGTGCCAGCAGGACCTTGATAGCGGGAACAGATACGCAGTATTTT
.	TRBJ1-4	TRBV2	.	CASSGPGQPEKLFF	TGTGCCAGCAGCGGGCCGGGACAACCAGAAAAACTGTTTTTT
TRBD2	TRBJ2-7	TRBV11-2	.	CASSPWTSETYEQYF	TGTGCCAGCAGCCCCTGGACTAGCGAGACCTACGAGCAGTACTTC
.	TRBJ2-5	TRBV9	.	CASSVTSRQETQYF	TGTGCCAGCAGCGTCACATCCCGCCAAGAGACCCAGTACTTC
TRBD2	TRBJ2-3	TRBV4-1	.	CASSQEGLAGVADTQYF	TGCGCCAGCAGCCAAGAGGGACTAGCGGGAGTGGCGGATACGCAGTATTTT
.	TRBJ1-3	TRBV6-6	once	CASSTSSVAASTIYF	TGTGCCAGCAGTACCTCTAGTGTCGCAGCAAGTACCATATATTTT
TRBD1	TRBJ1-3	TRBV30	.	CAWSTGQGYTIYF	TGTGCCTGGAGTACAGGACAGGGTTACACCATATATTTT
TRBD2	TRBJ2-1	TRBV27	.	CASTVAGSNEQFF	TGTGCCAGCACAGTAGCGGGATCTAATGAGCAGTTCTTC